The rows below give T cell receptor beta chains drawn from one sample of a study of T-cell reconstitution after alpha-beta-depleted transplantation in children. TCRdb re-derived calls from the PCR reads in MiXCR, one entry per CDR3 protein. Of some 200,000 distinct CDR3 sequences in the sample, approximately 10% were seen once. This specimen consisted of PBMCs, obtained before TCRalphabeta/CD19-depleted stem cell transplant. These receptors originate from a child younger than two with acute myeloid leukemia, due to receive a stem cell transplant. CDR3s include the opening cysteine and the closing phenylalanine or tryptophan. The D gene is left open where the match is weak. Clone size is stated in some rows and not others, as once, few, many or a class when expanded.

clone_size: many
cdr3_length: 13
v_call: TRBV18
d_call: NA
j_call: TRBJ2-3
cdr3_aa: CASSPLSAHGGYF
cdr3_nt: TGTGCCAGCTCACCATTATCGGCCCACGGGGGGTATTTT

clone_size: many
cdr3_length: 12
v_call: TRBV5-1
d_call: NA
j_call: TRBJ2-1
cdr3_aa: CASSTNYNEQFF
cdr3_nt: TGCGCCAGCAGCACGAACTACAATGAGCAGTTCTTC

clone_size: many
cdr3_length: 14
v_call: TRBV20-1
d_call: TRBD2
j_call: TRBJ2-1
cdr3_aa: CSASPTSGYNEQFF
cdr3_nt: TGCAGTGCTAGTCCGACTAGCGGATACAATGAGCAGTTCTTC

clone_size: many
cdr3_length: 17
v_call: TRBV11-2
d_call: TRBD1
j_call: TRBJ1-3
cdr3_aa: CASSRDSNAASGNTIYF
cdr3_nt: TGTGCCAGCAGCCGGGACAGTAATGCGGCGTCTGGAAACACCATATATTTT

clone_size: many
cdr3_length: 13
v_call: TRBV5-1
d_call: NA
j_call: TRBJ2-3
cdr3_aa: CASSVPVTDTQYF
cdr3_nt: TGCGCCAGCAGCGTCCCAGTCACAGATACGCAGTATTTT

clone_size: many
cdr3_length: 12
v_call: TRBV6-5
d_call: NA
j_call: TRBJ2-2
cdr3_aa: CASTEYTGELFF
cdr3_nt: TGTGCCAGCACCGAGTACACCGGGGAGCTGTTTTTT

clone_size: many
cdr3_length: 16
v_call: TRBV5-5
d_call: NA
j_call: TRBJ1-5
cdr3_aa: CASSLRWQAAGQPQHF
cdr3_nt: TGTGCCAGCAGCTTGAGGTGGCAGGCAGCTGGTCAGCCCCAGCATTTT

clone_size: many
cdr3_length: 13
v_call: TRBV5-1
d_call: TRBD1
j_call: TRBJ2-2
cdr3_aa: CASSKGQGGELFF
cdr3_nt: TGCGCCAGCAGCAAAGGACAGGGCGGGGAGCTGTTTTTT

clone_size: many
cdr3_length: 14
v_call: TRBV20-1
d_call: NA
j_call: TRBJ1-2
cdr3_aa: CSARDFTGNYGYTF
cdr3_nt: TGCAGTGCTAGAGATTTTACAGGGAACTATGGCTACACCTTC

clone_size: many
cdr3_length: 16
v_call: TRBV29-1
d_call: TRBD1
j_call: TRBJ1-2
cdr3_aa: CSVEDRGTGKNYGYTF
cdr3_nt: TGCAGCGTTGAAGATAGGGGGACAGGAAAGAACTATGGCTACACCTTC

clone_size: many
cdr3_length: 16
v_call: TRBV28
d_call: NA
j_call: TRBJ2-3
cdr3_aa: CASSFVVGRSTDTQYF
cdr3_nt: TGTGCCAGCAGTTTTGTGGTAGGAAGGAGCACAGATACGCAGTATTTT

clone_size: NA
cdr3_length: 15
v_call: TRBV5-1
d_call: NA
j_call: TRBJ1-1
cdr3_aa: CASTLLGGPNTEAFF
cdr3_nt: TGCGCCAGCACCCTGCTGGGGGGCCCGAACACTGAAGCTTTCTTT

clone_size: NA
cdr3_length: 15
v_call: TRBV7-2
d_call: TRBD2
j_call: TRBJ2-1
cdr3_aa: CASSLSGSGYNEQFF
cdr3_nt: TGTGCCAGCAGCCTGAGCGGGAGTGGCTACAATGAGCAGTTCTTC

clone_size: many
cdr3_length: 15
v_call: TRBV28
d_call: TRBD1
j_call: TRBJ1-2
cdr3_aa: CASSLSSGQGGGYTF
cdr3_nt: TGTGCCAGCAGTTTATCTTCCGGACAGGGAGGGGGCTACACCTTC

clone_size: NA
cdr3_length: 18
v_call: TRBV7-9
d_call: TRBD2
j_call: TRBJ2-3
cdr3_aa: CASSPGLAGGQITDTQYF
cdr3_nt: TGTGCCAGCAGCCCTGGACTAGCGGGAGGGCAAATTACAGATACGCAGTATTTT

clone_size: many
cdr3_length: 12
v_call: TRBV7-2
d_call: NA
j_call: TRBJ1-5
cdr3_aa: CASSIAAGPQHF
cdr3_nt: TGTGCCAGCAGCATTGCGGCAGGGCCCCAGCATTTT

clone_size: many
cdr3_length: 13
v_call: TRBV7-2
d_call: NA
j_call: TRBJ1-2
cdr3_aa: CASSFADGYGYTF
cdr3_nt: TGTGCCAGCAGTTTCGCGGACGGCTATGGCTACACCTTC

clone_size: few
cdr3_length: 12
v_call: TRBV5-1
d_call: NA
j_call: TRBJ2-1
cdr3_aa: CASSLTWVEQFF
cdr3_nt: TGCGCCAGCAGCTTAACGTGGGTTGAGCAGTTCTTC

clone_size: many
cdr3_length: 16
v_call: TRBV29-1
d_call: NA
j_call: TRBJ2-3
cdr3_aa: CSVKGGGSGSTDTQYF
cdr3_nt: TGCAGCGTTAAGGGGGGGGGAAGCGGAAGCACAGATACGCAGTATTTT

clone_size: few
cdr3_length: 14
v_call: TRBV30
d_call: NA
j_call: TRBJ2-1
cdr3_aa: CAWSVAVTGNEQFF
cdr3_nt: TGTGCCTGGAGTGTAGCAGTCACGGGCAATGAGCAGTTCTTC

clone_size: many
cdr3_length: 15
v_call: TRBV4-3
d_call: TRBD1
j_call: TRBJ2-3
cdr3_aa: CASSLGQGTTDTQYF
cdr3_nt: TGCGCCAGCAGCCTCGGACAGGGGACCACAGATACGCAGTATTTT

clone_size: many
cdr3_length: 15
v_call: TRBV20-1
d_call: NA
j_call: TRBJ1-5
cdr3_aa: CSAPSGRNSNQPQHF
cdr3_nt: TGCAGTGCTCCTTCGGGAAGGAATAGCAATCAGCCCCAGCATTTT

clone_size: once
cdr3_length: 15
v_call: TRBV7-6
d_call: NA
j_call: TRBJ2-3
cdr3_aa: CASSPGAGRTDTQYF
cdr3_nt: TGTGCCAGCAGCCCCGGAGCTGGGCGCACAGATACGCAGTATTTT

clone_size: NA
cdr3_length: 12
v_call: TRBV7-2
d_call: NA
j_call: TRBJ2-1
cdr3_aa: CASSLDDYEQFF
cdr3_nt: TGTGCCAGCAGCTTGGACGACTATGAGCAGTTCTTC

clone_size: many
cdr3_length: 13
v_call: TRBV14
d_call: NA
j_call: TRBJ1-6
cdr3_aa: CASSQERGSPLHF
cdr3_nt: TGTGCCAGCAGCCAAGAAAGGGGGTCCCCCCTCCACTTT